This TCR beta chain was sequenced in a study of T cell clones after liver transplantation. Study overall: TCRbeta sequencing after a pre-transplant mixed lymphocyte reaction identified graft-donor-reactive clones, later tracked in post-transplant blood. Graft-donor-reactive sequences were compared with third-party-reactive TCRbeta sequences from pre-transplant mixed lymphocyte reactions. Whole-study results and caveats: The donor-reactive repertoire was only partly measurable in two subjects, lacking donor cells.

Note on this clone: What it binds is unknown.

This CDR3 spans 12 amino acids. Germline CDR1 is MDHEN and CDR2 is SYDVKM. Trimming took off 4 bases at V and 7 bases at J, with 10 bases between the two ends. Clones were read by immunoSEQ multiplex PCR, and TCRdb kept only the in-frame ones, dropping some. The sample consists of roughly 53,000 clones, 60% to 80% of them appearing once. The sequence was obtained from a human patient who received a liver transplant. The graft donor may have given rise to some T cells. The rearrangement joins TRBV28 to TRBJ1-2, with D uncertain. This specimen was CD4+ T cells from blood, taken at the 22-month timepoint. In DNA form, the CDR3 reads TGTGCCAGCAGTTCCACTTGGGGTGGCTACACCTTC. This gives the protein CASSSTWGGYTF.